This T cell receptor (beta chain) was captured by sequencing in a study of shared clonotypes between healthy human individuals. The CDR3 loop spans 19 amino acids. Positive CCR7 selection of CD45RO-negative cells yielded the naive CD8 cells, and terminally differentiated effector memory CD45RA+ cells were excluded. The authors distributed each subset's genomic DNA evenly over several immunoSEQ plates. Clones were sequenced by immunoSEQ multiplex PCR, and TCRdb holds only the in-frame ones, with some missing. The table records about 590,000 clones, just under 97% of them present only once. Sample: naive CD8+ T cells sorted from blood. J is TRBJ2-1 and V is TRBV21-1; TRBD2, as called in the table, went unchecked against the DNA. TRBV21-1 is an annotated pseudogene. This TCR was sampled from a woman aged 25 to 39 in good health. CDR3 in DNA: TGTGCCAGCAGCAAAGCGACAGCGGGAGGTCTCCCCCCCTACAATGAGCAGTTCTTC. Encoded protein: CASSKATAGGLPPYNEQFF.